Listed below are T cell receptor beta chains from one sample, sequenced in a study of cytomegalovirus exposure and HLA in healthy donors. The method was immunoSEQ multiplex PCR; TCRdb's version includes in-frame clones alone and lacks a portion of them. This table has roughly 43,000 clones, 80% to 95% appearing once. The sequencing sample was made of PBMCs. The source is a man younger than 30 in good health and CMV-seronegative. CDR3s include the opening cysteine and the closing phenylalanine or tryptophan. D genes are given only for firm matches. Size values are once, few and many counts, or a class for expanded clones, and some rows have none.

clone_size	d_call	v_call	j_call	cdr3_nt	cdr3_aa
-	-	TRBV28	TRBJ2-3	TGTGCCAGCAGTTTGGAGGTAGATACGCAGTATTTT	CASSLEVDTQYF
-	TRBD2	TRBV9	TRBJ2-2	TGTGCCAGCAGCGTTAGCGGGAGGGCCGACGGGGAGCTGTTTTTT	CASSVSGRADGELFF
-	-	TRBV7-9	TRBJ2-1	TGTGCCAGCAGCTCCCCGGACGGGGGTATGGAGCAGTTCTTC	CASSSPDGGMEQFF
-	-	TRBV6-6	TRBJ2-7	TGTGCCAGCAGTTATGCGGGGACCTCCTACTTC	CASSYAGTSYF
-	TRBD1	TRBV5-1	TRBJ1-4	TGCGCCAGCAGCCCCCAGGGACAGACCGGCTATAATGAAAAACTGTTTTTT	CASSPQGQTGYNEKLFF
-	-	TRBV5-6	TRBJ2-7	TGTGCCAGCAGCCCCCCGGGAATAGGCGAGCAGTACTTC	CASSPPGIGEQYF
-	-	TRBV12-5	TRBJ1-6	TGTGCTAGTGGTTTGCGGGATTCACCCCTCCACTTT	CASGLRDSPLHF
-	-	TRBV19	TRBJ1-1	TGTGCCAGTACCCCAGAGGGGGAATTCACTGAAGCTTTCTTT	CASTPEGEFTEAFF
-	-	TRBV6-5	TRBJ2-7	TGTGCCAGCAGTGCGACTGAGTACGAGCAGTACTTC	CASSATEYEQYF
once	-	TRBV7-9	TRBJ2-5	TGTGCCAGCAGCTTTTCGGGGGACGAGACCCAGTACTTC	CASSFSGDETQYF
-	TRBD1	TRBV5-5	TRBJ2-7	TGTGCCAGCAGCCCCGGGACAGCATACGAAGAGCAGTACTTC	CASSPGTAYEEQYF
-	-	TRBV5-1	TRBJ2-2	TGCGCCAGCAGCTCCCTCGAGGTGGCGAACACCGGGGAGCTGTTTTTT	CASSSLEVANTGELFF
once	-	TRBV6-6	TRBJ2-7	TGTGCCAGCAGTACACTGGGTAGCGGATCCTACGAGCAGTACTTC	CASSTLGSGSYEQYF
-	-	TRBV14	TRBJ2-1	TGTGCCAGCAGCCTCCCCGGGACAATACATGAGCAGTTCTTC	CASSLPGTIHEQFF
-	TRBD1	TRBV5-4	TRBJ1-5	TGTGCCAGCAGCGCACCGTCCGGGACAGGGGGTGTGAGCAATCAGCCCCAGCATTTT	CASSAPSGTGGVSNQPQHF
-	TRBD1	TRBV19	TRBJ2-7	TGTGCCAGTAGCTCCCTCGAAGGACAGGGTTTCGCCGAGCAGTACTTC	CASSSLEGQGFAEQYF
-	-	TRBV18	TRBJ2-5	TGTGCCAGCTCACCAGCCCTAGCACAGACCCAGTACTTC	CASSPALAQTQYF
-	TRBD1	TRBV28	TRBJ2-2	TGTGCCAGCAGCCGACCACCGACAGGGGTATCCACCGGGGAGCTGTTTTTT	CASSRPPTGVSTGELFF
-	-	TRBV29-1	TRBJ2-1	TGCAGCGTCAGGGGTCCCTACAATGAGCAGTTCTTC	CSVRGPYNEQFF
-	-	TRBV7-2	TRBJ2-7	TGTGCCAGCAGCACTGGCGGTTCCTACGAGCAGTACTTC	CASSTGGSYEQYF
-	TRBD1	TRBV12-5	TRBJ2-1	TGTGCTAGTGGTTTGGGGACAGGGGGAAATGAGCAGTTCTTC	CASGLGTGGNEQFF
-	-	TRBV5-1	TRBJ1-2	TGCGCCAGCAGCACAGGACGGACGTCCTATGGCTACACCTTC	CASSTGRTSYGYTF
-	-	TRBV6-1	TRBJ2-3	TGTGCCAGCAGTGAAGGGACATTTCCCACAGATACGCAGTATTTT	CASSEGTFPTDTQYF
few	-	TRBV7-3	TRBJ2-1	TGTGCCAGCAGCTTACTGGCGGCGCCCTACAATGAGCAGTTCTTC	CASSLLAAPYNEQFF
-	-	TRBV11-3	TRBJ2-5	TGTGCCAGCAGCTTAGGCCATGCGGGGGAGACCCAGTACTTC	CASSLGHAGETQYF
-	TRBD2	TRBV7-2	TRBJ2-1	TGTGCCAGCAGCTCCCTTAGGACTAGCGTATACAATGAGCAGTTCTTC	CASSSLRTSVYNEQFF
-	-	TRBV7-9	TRBJ1-2	TGTGCCAGCAGCTCCGGACAGCTTAACTATGGCTACACCTTC	CASSSGQLNYGYTF
-	TRBD1	TRBV5-1	TRBJ1-4	TGCGCCAGCAGCCCCCGGGACAGCCCAACTAATGAAAAACTGTTTTTT	CASSPRDSPTNEKLFF
-	TRBD1	TRBV29-1	TRBJ2-2	TGCAGCGCAGTGACAGGGTCCTCGAACACCGGGGAGCTGTTTTTT	CSAVTGSSNTGELFF
-	-	TRBV15	TRBJ2-2	TGTGCCACCAGCAGATTCGGAGGGGCTGACACCGGGGAGCTGTTTTTT	CATSRFGGADTGELFF
-	-	TRBV11-1	TRBJ2-7	TGTGCCAGCAGCTTAGTCAGGGCAGAGAGAGGCCTCTCCTACGAGCAGTACTTC	CASSLVRAERGLSYEQYF
-	TRBD1	TRBV7-2	TRBJ1-1	TGTGCCAGCAGCTCGCAGACAGGGCTGAACACTGAAGCTTTCTTT	CASSSQTGLNTEAFF
once	TRBD2	TRBV11-2	TRBJ2-3	TGTGCCAGCAGCCACGGACTAGCAGGGTATACAGATACGCAGTATTTT	CASSHGLAGYTDTQYF
-	-	TRBV6-6	TRBJ1-1	TGTGCCAGCAGGAGAGGGACATCGGGGACTGAAGCTTTCTTT	CASRRGTSGTEAFF
-	TRBD2	TRBV13	TRBJ2-3	TGTGCCAGCAGCTTTAGCGGGGGGGACACAGATACGCAGTATTTT	CASSFSGGDTDTQYF
once	-	TRBV7-9	TRBJ2-7	TGTGCCAGCAGCTCCCGGGATTTTACCTACGAGCAGTACTTC	CASSSRDFTYEQYF
-	TRBD1	TRBV7-2	TRBJ1-6	TGTGCCAGCAGCCCAGCGGGACAGGGGGATTCACCCCTCCACTTT	CASSPAGQGDSPLHF
-	-	TRBV5-6	TRBJ1-3	TGTGCCAGCAGCGCAGGGGTTGGAAACACCATATATTTT	CASSAGVGNTIYF
-	-	TRBV6-6	TRBJ2-7	TGTGCCAGCAGTTCGGGACTCCTCGGCGAGCAGTACTTC	CASSSGLLGEQYF
-	TRBD1	TRBV6-1	TRBJ2-7	TGTGCCAGCAGCGGACAGGGGGCATTCTCCTACGAGCAGTACTTC	CASSGQGAFSYEQYF
-	TRBD2	TRBV9	TRBJ2-7	TGTGCCAGCAGCGTAGGAAGCGGGAGTTCCTACGAGCAGTACTTC	CASSVGSGSSYEQYF
-	-	TRBV10-2	TRBJ1-3	TGCGCCAGCAAGCCCCTCTCTGGAAACACCATATATTTT	CASKPLSGNTIYF
-	TRBD1	TRBV6-1	TRBJ2-7	TGTGCCAGCAGTCCACCGGGACAGCTATACGAGCAGTACTTC	CASSPPGQLYEQYF
-	TRBD2	TRBV7-2	TRBJ2-7	TGTGCCAGCAGCTTAGGTCCTAGCGGGGACTACGAGCAGTACTTC	CASSLGPSGDYEQYF
-	TRBD1	TRBV29-1	TRBJ2-1	TGCAGCGTTGCGGGGACAGGGGACAATGAGCAGTTCTTC	CSVAGTGDNEQFF
-	TRBD1	TRBV4-1	TRBJ1-2	TGCGCCAGCAGCCCCCGGACAGGGAACTATGGCTACACCTTC	CASSPRTGNYGYTF
-	TRBD1	TRBV27	TRBJ1-2	TGTGCCAGCAGCTTAGAGGGTAACAGGGGGCTAGGGGGCTACACCTTC	CASSLEGNRGLGGYTF
-	-	TRBV27	TRBJ1-2	TGTGCCAGCAGTTTATTGGCCGGGACTCTCCATGGCTACACCTTC	CASSLLAGTLHGYTF
few	TRBD2	TRBV5-1	TRBJ2-7	TGCGCCAGCAGCTTGTTCGCGGGAGTTAGTTACGAGCAGTACTTC	CASSLFAGVSYEQYF
-	TRBD1	TRBV5-5	TRBJ2-3	TGTGCCAGCACAAACAGGGGACGCACAGATACGCAGTATTTT	CASTNRGRTDTQYF
-	TRBD2	TRBV28	TRBJ2-7	TGTGCCAGCAGTTTATATGGGACTAGCGGGAGGATCTACGAGCAGTACTTC	CASSLYGTSGRIYEQYF
-	TRBD2	TRBV5-1	TRBJ2-1	TGCGCCAGCAGCTCCAGCGGGGGGCCCTCCTACAATGAGCAGTTCTTC	CASSSSGGPSYNEQFF
-	-	TRBV7-9	TRBJ1-2	TGTGCCAGCAGCTCATTATTTACAGGGAGTCTCAACTATGGCTACACCTTC	CASSSLFTGSLNYGYTF